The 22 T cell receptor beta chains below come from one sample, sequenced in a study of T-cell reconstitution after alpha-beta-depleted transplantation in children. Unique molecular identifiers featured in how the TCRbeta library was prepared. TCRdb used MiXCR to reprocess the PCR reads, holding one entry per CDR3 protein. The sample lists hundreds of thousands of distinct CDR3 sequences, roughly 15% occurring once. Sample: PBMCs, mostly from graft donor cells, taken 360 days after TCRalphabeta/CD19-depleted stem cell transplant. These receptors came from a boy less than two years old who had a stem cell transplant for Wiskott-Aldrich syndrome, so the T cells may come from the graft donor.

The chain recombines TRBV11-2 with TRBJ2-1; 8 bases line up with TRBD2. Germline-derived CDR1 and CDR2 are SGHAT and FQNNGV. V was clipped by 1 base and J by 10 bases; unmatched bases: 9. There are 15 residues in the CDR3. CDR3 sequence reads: CASSLGVGTGGEQFF. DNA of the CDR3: TGTGCCAGCAGCTTAGGTGTGGGGACGGGGGGGGAGCAGTTCTTC. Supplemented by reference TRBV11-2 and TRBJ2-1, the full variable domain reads EAGVAQSPRYKIIEKRQSVAFWCNPISGHATLYWYQQILGQGPKLLIQFQNNGVVDDSQLPKDRFSAERLKGVDSTLKIQPAKLEDSAVYLCASSLGVGTGGEQFFGPGTRLTVL.

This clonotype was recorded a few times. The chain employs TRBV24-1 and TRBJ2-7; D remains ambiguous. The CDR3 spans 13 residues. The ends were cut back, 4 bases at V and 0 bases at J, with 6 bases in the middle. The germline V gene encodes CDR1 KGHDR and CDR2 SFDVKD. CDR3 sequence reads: CATSEPFSYEQYF. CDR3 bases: TGTGCCACCAGTGAGCCCTTCTCCTACGAGCAGTACTTC.

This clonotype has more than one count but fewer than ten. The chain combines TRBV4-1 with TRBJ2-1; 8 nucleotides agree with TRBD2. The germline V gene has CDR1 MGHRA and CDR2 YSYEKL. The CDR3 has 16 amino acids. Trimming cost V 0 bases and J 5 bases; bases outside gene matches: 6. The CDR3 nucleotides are TGCGCCAGCAGCCAAGAGGAGACTAGCGCCCACAATGAGCAGTTCTTC. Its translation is CASSQEETSAHNEQFF.

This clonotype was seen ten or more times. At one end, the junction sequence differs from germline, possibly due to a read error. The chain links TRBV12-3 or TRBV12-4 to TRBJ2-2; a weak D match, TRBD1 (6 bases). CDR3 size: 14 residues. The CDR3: CASSLGGNTGELFF. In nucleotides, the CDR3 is TGTGCCAGCAGCTTAGGGGGGAACACCGGGGAGCTGTTTTTT.

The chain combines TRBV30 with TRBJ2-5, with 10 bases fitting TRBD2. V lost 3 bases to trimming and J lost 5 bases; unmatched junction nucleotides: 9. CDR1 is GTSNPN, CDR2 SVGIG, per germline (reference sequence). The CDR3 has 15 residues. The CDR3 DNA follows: TGTGCCTGGAGCCCGGGGCTAGCGGGAGTGGAGACCCAGTACTTC. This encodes CAWSPGLAGVETQYF.

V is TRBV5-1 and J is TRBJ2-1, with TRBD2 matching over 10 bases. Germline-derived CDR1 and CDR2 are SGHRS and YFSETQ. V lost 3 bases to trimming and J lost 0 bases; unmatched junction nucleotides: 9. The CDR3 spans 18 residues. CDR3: CASSSASGGLSSYNEQFF. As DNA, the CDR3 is TGCGCCAGCAGCTCCGCTAGCGGGGGTCTGAGCTCCTACAATGAGCAGTTCTTC.

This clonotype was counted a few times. CDR3 sequence (DNA): TGTGCCAGCAGTTTACACTTAACAGATACGCAGTATTTT. It translates to CASSLHLTDTQYF. This chain joins TRBV12-3 or TRBV12-4 and TRBJ2-3; D gene ambiguous. The CDR3 extends over 13 amino acids. Trimming took off 2 bases at V and 3 bases at J, with 6 bases between the two ends.

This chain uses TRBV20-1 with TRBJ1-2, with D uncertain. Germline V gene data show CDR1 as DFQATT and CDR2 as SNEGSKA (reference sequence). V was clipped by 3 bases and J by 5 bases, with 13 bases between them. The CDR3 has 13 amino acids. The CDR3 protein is CSASWVVGYGYTF. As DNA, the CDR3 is TGCAGTGCTAGTTGGGTGGTAGGGTATGGCTACACCTTC.

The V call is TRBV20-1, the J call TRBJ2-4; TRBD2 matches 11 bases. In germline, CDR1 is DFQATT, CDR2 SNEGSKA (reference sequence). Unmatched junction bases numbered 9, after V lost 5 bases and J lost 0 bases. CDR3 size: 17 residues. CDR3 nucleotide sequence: TGCAGTGCTCTAGCGGGAGGTGGGACAGTAGCCAAAAACATTCAGTACTTC. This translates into CSALAGGGTVAKNIQYF.

Here the CDR3 DNA reads TGCGCCAGCAGCTTTATTTTCGGGGAGACCCAGTACTTC. It translates to CASSFIFGETQYF. The J gene is TRBJ2-5, the V gene TRBV5-1, with D unresolved. Trimming took off 2 bases at V and 5 bases at J, with 10 bases between the two ends. Per the germline V gene, CDR1 is SGHRS and CDR2 is YFSETQ. This CDR3 comprises 13 residues.

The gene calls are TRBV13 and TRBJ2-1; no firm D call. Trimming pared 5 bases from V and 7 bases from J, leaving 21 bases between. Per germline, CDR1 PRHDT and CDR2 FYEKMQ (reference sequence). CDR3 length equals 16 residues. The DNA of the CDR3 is TGTGCCAGCAGCCCCGTGCAGGCCCTCCTCTTGAATGAGCAGTTCTTC. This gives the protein CASSPVQALLLNEQFF.

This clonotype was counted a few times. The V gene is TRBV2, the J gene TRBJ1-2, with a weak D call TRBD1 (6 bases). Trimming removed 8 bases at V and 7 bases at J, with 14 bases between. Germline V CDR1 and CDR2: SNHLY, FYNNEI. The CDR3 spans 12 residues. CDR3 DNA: TGTGCCAGCGATGGGGGGGCCGGTGGCTACACCTTC. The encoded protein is CASDGGAGGYTF.

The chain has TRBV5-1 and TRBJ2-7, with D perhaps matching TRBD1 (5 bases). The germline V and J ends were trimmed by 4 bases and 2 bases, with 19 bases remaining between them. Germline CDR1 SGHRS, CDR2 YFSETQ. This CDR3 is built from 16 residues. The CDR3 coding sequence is TGCGCCAGCAGCCCGGCTCCGCAAATACAGGCCTACGAGCAGTACTTC. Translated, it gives CASSPAPQIQAYEQYF.

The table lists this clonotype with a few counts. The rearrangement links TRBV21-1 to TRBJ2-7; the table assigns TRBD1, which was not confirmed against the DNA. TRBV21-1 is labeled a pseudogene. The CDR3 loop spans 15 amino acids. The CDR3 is CASSNSSGTRYEQYF. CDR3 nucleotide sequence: TGTGCCAGCAGCAACTCATCCGGGACCAGGTACGAGCAGTACTTC.

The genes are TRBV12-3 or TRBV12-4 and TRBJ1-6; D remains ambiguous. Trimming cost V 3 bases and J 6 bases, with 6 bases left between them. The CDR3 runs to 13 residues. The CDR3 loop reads CASSFLTNSPLHF. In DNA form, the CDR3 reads TGTGCCAGCAGTTTCCTTACTAATTCACCCCTCCACTTT.

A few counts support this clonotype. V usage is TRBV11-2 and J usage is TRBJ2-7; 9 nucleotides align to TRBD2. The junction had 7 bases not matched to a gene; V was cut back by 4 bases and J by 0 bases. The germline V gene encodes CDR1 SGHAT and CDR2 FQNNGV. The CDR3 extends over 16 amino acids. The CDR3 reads CASSSVSGSSSYEQYF. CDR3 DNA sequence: TGTGCCAGCAGCTCCGTTAGCGGGAGCAGCTCCTACGAGCAGTACTTC.

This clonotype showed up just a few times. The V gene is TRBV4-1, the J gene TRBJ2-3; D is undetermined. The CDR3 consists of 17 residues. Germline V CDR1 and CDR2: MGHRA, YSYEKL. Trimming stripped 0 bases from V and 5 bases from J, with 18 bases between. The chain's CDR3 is CASSQDLAPEWLDTQYF. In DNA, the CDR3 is TGCGCCAGCAGCCAAGATCTGGCTCCCGAATGGTTAGATACGCAGTATTTT.

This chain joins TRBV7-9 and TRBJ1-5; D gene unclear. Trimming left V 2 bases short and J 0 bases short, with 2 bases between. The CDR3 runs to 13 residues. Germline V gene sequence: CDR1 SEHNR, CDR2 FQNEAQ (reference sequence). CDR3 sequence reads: CASSLSSNQPQHF. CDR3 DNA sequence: TGTGCCAGCAGCTTAAGTAGCAATCAGCCCCAGCATTTT.

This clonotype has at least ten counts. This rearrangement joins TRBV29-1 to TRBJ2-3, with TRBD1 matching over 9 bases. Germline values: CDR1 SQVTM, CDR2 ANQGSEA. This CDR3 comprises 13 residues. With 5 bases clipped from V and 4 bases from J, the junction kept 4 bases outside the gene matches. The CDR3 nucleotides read TGCAGCGTTCCAACAGGGGGCTCAGATACGCAGTATTTT. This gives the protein CSVPTGGSDTQYF.

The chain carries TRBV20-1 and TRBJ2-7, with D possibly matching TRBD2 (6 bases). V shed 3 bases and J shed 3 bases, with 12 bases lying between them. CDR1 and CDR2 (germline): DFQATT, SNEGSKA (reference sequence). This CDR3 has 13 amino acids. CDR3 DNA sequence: TGCAGTGCTAGGCGGTGGGGGGTCTACGAGCAGTACTTC. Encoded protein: CSARRWGVYEQYF.

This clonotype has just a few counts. The DNA for the CDR3 is TGTGCCAGCACGGCGGGAGGAGTAGGCACAGATACGCAGTATTTT. Amino acid sequence: CASTAGGVGTDTQYF. V usage is TRBV7-9 and J usage is TRBJ2-3; 8 nucleotides line up with TRBD2. This CDR3 region has 15 residues. The germline V gene has CDR1 SEHNR and CDR2 FQNEAQ (reference sequence). The junction had 7 bases not matched to a gene; V was cut back by 7 bases and J by 1 base.

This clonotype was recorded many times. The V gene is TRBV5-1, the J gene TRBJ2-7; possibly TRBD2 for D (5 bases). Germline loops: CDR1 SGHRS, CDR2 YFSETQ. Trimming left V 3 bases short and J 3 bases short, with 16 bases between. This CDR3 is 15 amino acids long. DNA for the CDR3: TGCGCCAGCAGCTCAAGGACTGCAGACGGCTACGAGCAGTACTTC. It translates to CASSSRTADGYEQYF.